The T cell receptor beta chain described here comes from a study of T cells in Graves' hyperthyroidism and ophthalmopathy. Amplification of TCR beta CDR3 regions was performed using RNA transcripts as template. The HTBI primer set drove a first-round RT-PCR of the TCR CDR3. MiXCR, applied by TCRdb to the multiplex PCR reads, yields one record per CDR3 protein. The sample lists about 350,000 distinct CDR3 sequences, roughly 14% occurring once. Trimming took 2 bases from V and 1 from J, leaving 14 bases between them. This CDR3 region has 16 residues. Germline loops: CDR1 ENHRY, CDR2 SYGVKD. The receptor was derived from a woman aged 30 to 39 with Graves' hyperthyroidism. The rearrangement joins TRBV10-3 to TRBJ1-1; D unresolved. The sample consisted of blood. CDR3: CAISEDMVDANTEAFF. The CDR3 region has the DNA TGTGCCATCAGTGAGGATATGGTGGATGCGAACACTGAAGCTTTCTTT.